Following are 29 T cell receptor beta chains from one sample sequenced in a study of PD-L1 blockade in urothelial cancer (dated by TCRdb to the late 2010s). The library was obtained by the immunoSEQ multiplex PCR assay. TCRdb's version of the immuneACCESS table is confined to in-frame rearrangements and falls short of the full clone set. An unresolved V gene accounts for under half of the shortfall where checked; the remainder is of unknown origin. The sample table holds around 26,000 clones, of which 75% to 90% were seen once. The top ten clonotypes cover 25% to 40% of the sample. The sample here was PBMCs, taken around atezolizumab (anti-PD-L1) treatment. The source of these receptors is a man in his 60s with urothelial cancer.

Written as DNA, the CDR3 is TGTGCCACCAGCCCAACCCGTACTCTGCCCCAGCATTTT. Its translation: CATSPTRTLPQHF. V is TRBV15 and J is TRBJ1-5; D is uncertain. The germline V and J ends were trimmed by 5 bases and 9 bases, with 14 bases remaining between them. The CDR3 has 13 amino acids. Germline CDR1 reads LNHNV; CDR2 reads YYDKDF (reference sequence).

This rearrangement joins TRBV10-3 to TRBJ2-2; possible D gene TRBD2, 5 bases. The V gene's germline CDR1 is ENHRY and CDR2 SYGVKD. Trimming cost V 7 bases and J 4 bases, with 7 bases left between them. The CDR3 length is 12 residues. The CDR3 bases are TGTGCCATCACGAGGGCCACCGGGGAGCTGTTTTTT. This translates into CAITRATGELFF.

The chain is built from TRBV5-4 and TRBJ2-5; the D gene is possibly TRBD2 (6 bases). The V and J ends lost 3 bases and 5 bases respectively, with 14 bases between them. Germline-derived CDR1 and CDR2 are SGHNT and YYREEE (reference sequence). The CDR3 is made up of 14 amino acids. Written as DNA, the CDR3 is TGTGCCAGCAGCTCCGACTGGAGGGTGGAGACCCAGTACTTC. This gives the protein CASSSDWRVETQYF.

The chain joins TRBV7-9 to TRBJ1-2; 9 nucleotides align to TRBD1. The V gene's germline CDR1 is SEHNR and CDR2 FQNEAQ (reference sequence). V lost 1 base and J lost 1; bases outside the gene matches: 4. This CDR3 contains 16 residues. CDR3 nucleotide sequence: TGTGCCAGCAGCTTAGAACAGGGGGCTGATAACTATGGCTACACCTTC. Translation gives CASSLEQGADNYGYTF.

This clone came up once. The J gene is TRBJ2-7, the V gene TRBV4-1; 7 bases are shared with TRBD1. The junction had 6 bases not matched to a gene; V was cut back by 1 base and J by 0 bases. The CDR3 runs 16 residues. CDR1 MGHRA and CDR2 YSYEKL come from the germline V gene. This chain's CDR3 is CASSQAPGQPSYEQYF. CDR3 DNA sequence: TGCGCCAGCAGCCAAGCTCCGGGACAGCCCTCCTACGAGCAGTACTTC.

This chain uses TRBV4-1 with TRBJ2-7; D might be TRBD1 (6 bases). Germline-derived CDR1 and CDR2 are MGHRA and YSYEKL. Deletions cut 0 bases from V and 5 bases from J, with 11 bases between. This CDR3 has 14 residues. The CDR3 loop reads CASSQEIRGNEQYF. CDR3 nucleotides: TGCGCCAGCAGCCAAGAGATCAGGGGAAACGAGCAGTACTTC.

The chain joins TRBV6-5 to TRBJ2-3; 10 bases are shared with TRBD2. Germline loops: CDR1 MNHEY, CDR2 SVGAGI. This CDR3 spans 14 amino acids. The trim removed 4 bases at V and 5 bases at J, leaving 3 bases unmatched. The CDR3 is CASSLRLAGDTQYF. CDR3 sequence (DNA): TGTGCCAGCAGTTTAAGACTAGCGGGAGATACGCAGTATTTT.

The chain employs TRBV7-3 and TRBJ1-2; D may be TRBD1 (6 bases). The CDR3 is 15 amino acids. Trimming removed 1 base from V and 0 bases from J, with 9 bases in between. From germline, CDR1 is SGHTA and CDR2 FQGTGA. The CDR3 DNA reads as TGTGCCAGCAGCTTAAGTGGACAGACTAACTATGGCTACACCTTC. Residues: CASSLSGQTNYGYTF.

This chain connects TRBV5-5 to TRBJ1-2; D perhaps matches TRBD1 (6 bases). The CDR3 consists of 13 residues. V lost 8 bases to trimming and J lost 0 bases, with 11 bases between them. From germline, CDR1 is SGHKS and CDR2 YYEKEE (reference sequence). CDR3 DNA: TGTGCCAGTCACGGACAGTCTAACTATGGCTACACCTTC. Translation gives CASHGQSNYGYTF.

This clone came up once. The chain couples TRBV7-6 to TRBJ2-5; TRBD1 might be the D (5 bases). The CDR3 runs to 15 residues. Trimming removed 5 bases from V and 5 bases from J, with 18 bases in between. Germline CDR1 is SGHVS and CDR2 is FNYEAQ. The CDR3 loop reads CASSPRGTGVETQYF. As DNA, the CDR3 is TGTGCCAGCAGCCCAAGGGGCACAGGAGTGGAGACCCAGTACTTC.

The CDR3 is CASMDRLAGAYPGQETQYF. In DNA, the CDR3 is TGTGCCTCGATGGATCGACTAGCGGGGGCGTATCCGGGTCAAGAGACCCAGTACTTC. The chain links TRBV30 to TRBJ2-5, with 12 bases aligning to TRBD2. The germline V gene has CDR1 GTSNPN and CDR2 SVGIG (reference sequence). The CDR3 has 19 amino acids. V trimming: 7 bases; J trimming: 2 bases; junction bases outside the gene matches: 20.

The rearrangement joins TRBV5-1 to TRBJ2-7, with a tentative D call TRBD1 (5 bases). CDR1 and CDR2 from the germline V gene are SGHRS and YFSETQ. The CDR3 sequence is 13 residues long. V shed 5 bases and J shed 4 bases, with 13 bases lying between them. The CDR3 reads CASRPGGAYEQYF. The CDR3 bases are TGCGCCAGCAGACCCGGTGGGGCTTACGAGCAGTACTTC. The whole variable domain, filled in from reference TRBV5-1 and TRBJ2-7, reads KAGVTQTPRYLIKTRGQQVTLSCSPISGHRSVSWYQQTPGQGLQFLFEYFSETQRNKGNFPGRFSGRQFSNSRSEMNVSTLELGDSALYLCASRPGGAYEQYFGPGTRLTVT.

The chain couples TRBV7-9 to TRBJ2-5; the match to TRBD2 covers 7 bases. Germline CDR1 is SEHNR and CDR2 is FQNEAQ (reference sequence). Trimming cost V 5 bases and J 10 bases; bases outside gene matches: 10. The CDR3 is 13 amino acids. The CDR3 region is CASSPGTISSQYF. The CDR3, as DNA: TGTGCCAGCAGCCCCGGGACTATTTCCAGCCAGTACTTC.

This clone has only a few counts. The chain couples TRBV5-6 to TRBJ2-2, with TRBD1 matching 8 bases. This CDR3 region has 15 residues. CDR1 is SGHDT and CDR2 is YYEEEE in the germline V gene. Germline trimming cut 1 base from V and 8 bases from J; bases unmatched to any gene: 7. CDR3 in amino acids: CASSLYARGPGELFF. DNA for the CDR3: TGTGCCAGCAGCTTGTATGCCAGGGGGCCAGGGGAGCTGTTTTTT.

V usage is TRBV5-1 and J usage is TRBJ2-5; 7 bases line up with TRBD2. After removal of 7 bases from V and 4 bases from J, the junction contained 10 bases not matched to a gene. Germline-derived CDR1 and CDR2 are SGHRS and YFSETQ. The CDR3 is 14 residues long. CDR3 bases: TGCGCCAGCTCAGCTTGGACGGGAGGAGAGACCCAGTACTTC. It codes for CASSAWTGGETQYF.

The chain employs TRBV19 and TRBJ2-7; D is perhaps TRBD2 (6 bases). CDR3 length: 13 residues. V was cut by 3 bases and J by 2 bases, with 8 bases left in between. Looked up from germline, CDR1 is LNHDA and CDR2 is SQIVND (reference sequence). CDR3 coding DNA: TGTGCCAGTAGTATCGGCGGGACCTACGAGCAGTACTTC. Encoded protein: CASSIGGTYEQYF.

The rearrangement links TRBV2 to TRBJ2-3; 10 bases map to TRBD2. The CDR3 covers 16 residues. Germline V gives CDR1 SNHLY, CDR2 FYNNEI. J was trimmed by 3 bases and V by 6 bases; bases with no gene match: 9. The CDR3 coding sequence is TGTGCCAGCAGGGTTCTGACTAGCGGGCTAACAGATACGCAGTATTTT. Translating gives CASRVLTSGLTDTQYF.

The J gene is TRBJ2-7, the V gene TRBV27, with D possibly matching TRBD1 (6 bases). The CDR3 covers 13 residues. V gave up 10 bases and J gave up 4 bases, with 17 bases separating them. The germline gives CDR1 MNHEY, CDR2 SMNVEV (reference sequence). CDR3 sequence reads: CATATGASYEQYF. CDR3 coding DNA: TGTGCCACCGCGACAGGTGCTAGTTACGAGCAGTACTTC.

This clone is a singleton in its sample. A much larger clone differs by one base, so this may be a read error. The chain couples TRBV9 to TRBJ2-7; D is possibly TRBD1 (6 bases). V lost 4 bases and J 1 base, leaving 9 bases between the germline ends. CDR1 is SGDLS and CDR2 is YYNGEE in the germline V gene. The length of the CDR3 is 13 residues. The CDR3: CASSQDSSYEQYF. CDR3 nucleotides: TGTGCCAGCAGCCAGGACAGTTCCTACGAGCAGTACTTC.

The chain combines TRBV7-6 with TRBJ2-3; 7 nucleotides agree with TRBD1. Per the germline V gene, CDR1 is SGHVS and CDR2 is FNYEAQ. The CDR3 length is 19 residues. Trimming removed 4 bases from V and 7 bases from J; junction bases left unmatched: 23. In DNA, the CDR3 is TGTGCCAGCAGCTCAGGGGGAGCAGGGCAGTTTACAAGACCCAATACGCAGTATTTT. Protein: CASSSGGAGQFTRPNTQYF.

The rearrangement joins TRBV6-4 to TRBJ1-1; 9 nucleotides match TRBD1. Germline trimming cut 6 bases from V and 4 bases from J; bases unmatched to any gene: 6. CDR3 length: 14 residues. Germline CDR1 is MRHNA and CDR2 is SNTAGT. Here the CDR3 DNA reads TGTGCCAGCAGGAGGACAGGGGCGGGCACTGAAGCTTTCTTT. The encoded protein is CASRRTGAGTEAFF.

The chain couples TRBV27 to TRBJ2-1, with D perhaps TRBD2 (5 bases). This CDR3 has 13 amino acids. Germline V CDR1 and CDR2: MNHEY, SMNVEV (reference sequence). Trimming left V 3 bases short and J 9 bases short, with 12 bases between. The CDR3 region is CASSFGGAVEQFF. CDR3 nucleotide sequence: TGTGCCAGCAGTTTCGGAGGAGCTGTTGAGCAGTTCTTC.

V gene TRBV5-4 combines with J gene TRBJ2-1; unclear D gene. With 1 base removed from V and 7 bases from J, the gap between germline ends came to 15 bases. This CDR3 spans 15 amino acids. Germline assignment: CDR1 SGHNT and CDR2 YYREEE (reference sequence). CDR3 DNA: TGTGCCAGCAGCTTGATCGTTGCTAGTCCGAATGAGCAGTTCTTC. Protein: CASSLIVASPNEQFF.

V is TRBV18 and J is TRBJ1-1, with D unclear. CDR1 KGHSH and CDR2 LQKENI come from the germline V gene. Trimming stripped 2 bases from V and 0 bases from J, with 10 bases between. This CDR3 has 15 amino acids. The CDR3 is CASSPGGRMNTEAFF. CDR3 DNA sequence: TGTGCCAGCTCACCAGGAGGGCGGATGAACACTGAAGCTTTCTTT.

In the case of this clone: One end of the junction varies from germline; a read error may be responsible. The V and J genes are TRBV27 and TRBJ1-1; no definite D call. Germline CDR1 MNHEY, CDR2 SMNVEV (reference sequence). The CDR3 contains 14 residues. CDR3 bases: TGTGCCAGCAGTCCCCACTATCTGAACGCTGAAGCTTTCTTT. Residues: CASSPHYLNAEAFF.

This chain joins TRBV7-9 and TRBJ1-2, with D hard to call. The CDR3 contains 14 residues. Germline assignment: CDR1 SEHNR and CDR2 FQNEAQ (reference sequence). Trimming took off 7 bases at V and 0 bases at J, with 12 bases between the two ends. The CDR3 nucleotides read TGTGCCAGCACCCCCCGGGAATCTAACTATGGCTACACCTTC. It yields the protein CASTPRESNYGYTF. The whole variable domain, filled in from reference TRBV7-9 and TRBJ1-2, reads DTGVSQNPRHKITKRGQNVTFRCDPISEHNRLYWYRQTLGQGPEFLTYFQNEAQLEKSRLLSDRFSAERPKGSFSTLEIQRTEQGDSAMYLCASTPRESNYGYTFGSGTRLTVV.

The chain has TRBV11-1 and TRBJ1-2; TRBD1 is a possible D gene (6 bases). The CDR3 is 13 amino acids. Between the trimmed V and J ends, which lost 5 bases and 6 bases, there was a span of 13 bases. The germline V gene has CDR1 SGHAT and CDR2 FQDESV (reference sequence). For the CDR3, the DNA is TGTGCCAGCAGCCTAAGACAGGACAATGGCTACACCTTC. Amino acids: CASSLRQDNGYTF.

The chain has TRBV5-1 and TRBJ1-3, with D perhaps TRBD1 (5 bases). The CDR3 is 14 residues long. The germline V gene has CDR1 SGHRS and CDR2 YFSETQ. Trimming pared 0 bases from V and 1 base from J, leaving 5 bases between. The CDR3 coding sequence is TGCGCCAGCAGCTTGGGACAGTCTGGAAACACCATATATTTT. This gives the protein CASSLGQSGNTIYF. The full variable domain, rest sourced from reference TRBV5-1 and TRBJ1-3, is KAGVTQTPRYLIKTRGQQVTLSCSPISGHRSVSWYQQTPGQGLQFLFEYFSETQRNKGNFPGRFSGRQFSNSRSEMNVSTLELGDSALYLCASSLGQSGNTIYFGEGSWLTVV.

The sample holds one count of this clone. The chain links TRBV28 to TRBJ2-7; TRBD1 matches 11 bases. The CDR3 has 16 amino acids. Unmatched junction bases numbered 7, after V lost 4 bases and J lost 2 bases. Germline V gene sequence: CDR1 MDHEN, CDR2 SYDVKM. The CDR3 DNA reads TGTGCCAGCAGTTCCCCCAGGACAGGGGGCCCCTACGAGCAGTACTTC. This translates into CASSSPRTGGPYEQYF.